This T cell receptor beta chain was identified during a study of T cell repertoires in cytomegalovirus infection. As for the study in general: Evidence of both CMV infection and a matching HLA type came from public TCR beta signatures. Overall study findings and caveats: People with CMV and the relevant HLA were identified by cumulative public TCR beta family frequency. There were HLA-C-restricted CMV-specific TCR beta clonotypes dominating the ex vivo response.

TCRdb re-analysed the reads in MiXCR, keeping a single row per CDR3 protein. The repertoire holds under 800,000 distinct CDR3 sequences, with approximately 24% as singletons. Losses at the gene ends were 7 bases for V and 5 bases for J; bases not matched to a gene: 11. CDR3 length: 15 residues. Germline CDR1 reads ENHRY; CDR2 reads SYGVKD. A few counts support this clonotype. The antigen remains unidentified. V and J are TRBV10-3 and TRBJ2-1, with TRBD2 matching 7 bases. The receptor was derived from a human donor in good health (CMV status not recorded). Some clones in this sample may be carry-over from other donors' samples. The sequencing input was CD8+ T cells from PBMCs. The CDR3 loop is CAITIGLGQNNEQFF. The CDR3 coding sequence is TGTGCCATCACCATCGGACTAGGTCAGAACAATGAGCAGTTCTTC.